This TCR beta chain stems from a study of graft-versus-host responses after intestinal transplantation. As to this clone: Antigen unknown.

This CDR3 has 15 residues. The junction had 9 bases not matched to a gene; V was cut back by 5 bases and J by 5 bases. The germline gives CDR1 SGHTS, CDR2 YDEGEE. Measured with immunoSEQ multiplex PCR; TCRdb has only the in-frame clones, and not every one. The top ten clones hold 0.49% of a sample with around 90,000 clones, roughly 93% of them seen once. The chain joins TRBV5-8 to TRBJ1-2, with 10 bases matching TRBD1. Sequencing used unstimulated CD8+ T cells sorted from spleen or lymph node cells, obtained before intestinal transplant. The source is a human donor who received an intestinal transplant. The CDR3 region is CASSFDGQGGYGYTF. DNA for the CDR3: TGTGCCAGCAGTTTTGACGGACAGGGGGGATATGGCTACACCTTC.